These 28 T cell receptor beta chains share one sample of origin, sequenced in a study of CD8+CD57+ T cells in acquired aplastic anemia. Patients included in sequencing had previously demonstrated CD8+CD57+ cell expansion by flow cytometry. Genomic DNA constituted the template upon which TCR beta VDJ and CDR3 profiling was performed. TCRdb re-derived calls from the reads in MiXCR, one entry per CDR3 protein. The repertoire includes some 170,000 distinct CDR3 sequences, more than 60% of them detected once, and about 42% sits in the top ten. Sample: sorted CD4+, CD8+, or CD8+CD57+ T cells (not recorded which) from PBMCs. Source of these receptors: a human donor with aplastic anemia.

This clonotype showed up many times. The V and J genes are TRBV4-1 and TRBJ2-7, with D uncertain. The CDR3 runs 12 residues. Germline assignment: CDR1 MGHRA and CDR2 YSYEKL. V lost 1 base and J 6 bases, leaving 7 bases between the germline ends. CDR3 nucleotides: TGCGCCAGCAGCCAAGTACCGGGCGAGCAGTACTTC. It is translated as CASSQVPGEQYF.

As for this clonotype: A single base separates this from a much larger clone, so it may be a read error. This chain uses TRBV24-1 with TRBJ1-5, with 10 bases that match TRBD1. CDR3 length equals 14 residues. Germline V gives CDR1 KGHDR, CDR2 SFDVKD. The CDR3 protein is CATSDGQGDWPHHF. CDR3 bases: TGTGCCACCAGTGATGGACAGGGGGATTGGCCCCACCATTTT.

This clonotype was observed a few times. The chain carries TRBV19 and TRBJ2-5; no clear D. Germline V gene lookup returns CDR1 LNHDA and CDR2 SQIVND (reference sequence). V lost 3 bases and J lost 5, with 16 bases in between. CDR3 length equals 15 residues. The CDR3 bases are TGTGCCAGTAGTATCTCATCTCGTTACGGGGAGACCCAGTACTTC. It yields the protein CASSISSRYGETQYF.

The rearrangement uses TRBV5-1 and TRBJ2-2, with 14 bases matching TRBD2. Germline CDR1 reads SGHRS; CDR2 reads YFSETQ. V dropped 4 bases and J dropped 2; count of bases not matched to a gene: 7. This CDR3 contains 18 residues. The CDR3 bases are TGCGCCAGCAGCCTGCTGACTAGCGGGAGGGGTAACACCGGGGAGCTGTTTTTT. Translated: CASSLLTSGRGNTGELFF. The whole variable domain, filled in from reference TRBV5-1 and TRBJ2-2, reads KAGVTQTPRYLIKTRGQQVTLSCSPISGHRSVSWYQQTPGQGLQFLFEYFSETQRNKGNFPGRFSGRQFSNSRSEMNVSTLELGDSALYLCASSLLTSGRGNTGELFFGEGSRLTVL.

The V gene is TRBV7-9, the J gene TRBJ1-1; D possibly corresponds to TRBD1 (5 bases). This CDR3 contains 15 residues. Germline values: CDR1 SEHNR, CDR2 FQNEAQ (reference sequence). V lost 5 bases to trimming and J lost 6 bases, with 19 bases between them. The DNA for the CDR3 is TGTGCCAGCAGCCAGGTCAGGGTATCCGCCGCTGAAGCTTTCTTT. It is translated as CASSQVRVSAAEAFF.

The J gene is TRBJ2-1, the V gene TRBV6-4; weak D call: TRBD1 (5 bases). V shed 2 bases and J shed 0 bases, with 8 bases lying between them. The CDR3 is made up of 15 amino acids. The germline V gene encodes CDR1 MRHNA and CDR2 SNTAGT. The CDR3 bases are TGTGCCAGCAGTGACACCGACAGCTCCTACAATGAGCAGTTCTTC. It yields the protein CASSDTDSSYNEQFF.

This clonotype was recorded a few times. V is TRBV18 and J is TRBJ1-4; a weak D match, TRBD1 (5 bases). V lost 1 base, J lost 5 bases, and 14 bases lay in between. Per germline, CDR1 KGHSH and CDR2 LQKENI. The CDR3 loop spans 16 amino acids. As DNA, the CDR3 is TGTGCCAGCTCACCACGGTCCGGGACGGGGAATGAAAAACTGTTTTTT. Translated, it gives CASSPRSGTGNEKLFF.

Comment on this clonotype: A much larger clone differs by one base, so this may be a read error. The chain uses TRBV29-1 and TRBJ2-1; 8 bases line up with TRBD2. CDR1 and CDR2 from the germline V gene are SQVTM and ANQGSEA. This CDR3 spans 14 amino acids. The CDR3 sequence is CSVREGGSCNEQFF. DNA of the CDR3: TGCAGCGTTCGGGAGGGGGGGTCCTGCAATGAGCAGTTCTTC.

This sequence joins TRBV27 and TRBJ1-4; 8 bases are shared with TRBD1. This CDR3 spans 16 amino acids. V trimming: 1 base; J trimming: 4 bases; junction bases outside the gene matches: 5. Germline V lookup: CDR1 MNHEY, CDR2 SMNVEV (reference sequence). The CDR3 DNA is TGTGCCAGCAGTTTATATTTCGACAGGGGTAATGAAAAACTGTTTTTT. Protein product: CASSLYFDRGNEKLFF.

V and J are TRBV19 and TRBJ2-1; the match to TRBD2 covers 8 bases. The CDR3 contains 16 residues. The V segment lost 4 bases and the J segment 3 bases; nucleotides outside the gene matches: 8. Germline CDR1 is LNHDA and CDR2 is SQIVND (reference sequence). The CDR3, as DNA: TGTGCCAGTAGTAATTCGGCGGGAGGCCTCTACAATGAGCAGTTCTTC. As protein: CASSNSAGGLYNEQFF.

This chain connects TRBV12-3 or TRBV12-4 to TRBJ2-1, with 8 bases aligning to TRBD2. V trimming: 5 bases; J trimming: 4 bases; junction bases outside the gene matches: 4. CDR3 length: 14 residues. CDR3 sequence: CASSTGTSYNEQFF. The CDR3 coding sequence is TGTGCCAGCAGTACCGGGACTAGTTACAATGAGCAGTTCTTC.

As concerns this clonotype: At one end, the junction sequence differs from germline, possibly due to a read error. The rearrangement joins TRBV9 to TRBJ1-1; weak D call: TRBD1 (6 bases). The CDR3 has 15 amino acids. Germline V gene lookup returns CDR1 SGDLS and CDR2 YYNGEE. Here the CDR3 reads CASSASGHWNTEAFF. CDR3 DNA sequence: TGTGCCAGCAGCGCCTCGGGACATTGGAACACTGAAGCTTTCTTC.

V gene TRBV7-2 combines with J gene TRBJ2-7; unclear D gene. Germline V gene data show CDR1 as SGHTA and CDR2 as FQGNSA. V was cut by 0 bases and J by 2 bases, with 8 bases left in between. The CDR3 loop spans 14 amino acids. The CDR3: CASSLASAPYEQYF. Written as DNA, the CDR3 is TGTGCCAGCAGCTTAGCCTCGGCGCCCTACGAGCAGTACTTC.

The chain recombines TRBV7-2 with TRBJ2-2, with a tentative D call TRBD2 (5 bases). The CDR3 extends over 14 amino acids. With 2 bases removed from V and 6 bases from J, the gap between germline ends came to 10 bases. Germline V lookup: CDR1 SGHTA, CDR2 FQGNSA. The chain's CDR3 is CASSLRRGSGELFF. CDR3 in DNA: TGTGCCAGCAGCTTACGGCGCGGGTCCGGGGAGCTGTTTTTT.

CDR3 loop: CSARWGVRTDTQYF. CDR3 DNA: TGCAGTGCTAGGTGGGGTGTGAGGACAGATACGCAGTATTTT. The chain couples TRBV20-1 to TRBJ2-3; no clear D. The CDR3 spans 14 residues. With 3 bases removed from V and 3 bases from J, the gap between germline ends came to 13 bases. CDR1 is DFQATT and CDR2 is SNEGSKA in the germline V gene (reference sequence).

This clonotype was observed many times. This chain connects TRBV5-1 to TRBJ1-5, with 7 bases fitting TRBD1. V lost 1 base, J lost 4 bases, and 5 bases stayed unmatched. The CDR3 sequence is 15 residues long. The germline V gene has CDR1 SGHRS and CDR2 YFSETQ. This CDR3 reads CASSLTGQLNQPQHF. As DNA, the CDR3 is TGCGCCAGCAGCTTGACGGGACAGCTAAATCAGCCCCAGCATTTT.

This clonotype was recorded at least ten times. The chain is built from TRBV2 and TRBJ1-2; D is perhaps TRBD1 (5 bases). Trimming left V 4 bases short and J 2 bases short, with 11 bases between. Germline V CDR1 and CDR2: SNHLY, FYNNEI. The CDR3 is made up of 14 amino acids. CDR3 residues: CASSVGTGNYGYTF. CDR3 nucleotide sequence: TGTGCCAGCAGTGTCGGGACGGGGAACTATGGCTACACCTTC.

The chain has TRBV2 and TRBJ1-6; unclear D gene. CDR1 and CDR2 from the germline V gene are SNHLY and FYNNEI. The CDR3 spans 14 residues. Trimming stripped 6 bases from V and 7 bases from J, with 13 bases between. This CDR3 reads CASSLELGNSPLHF. The DNA of the CDR3 is TGTGCCAGCAGCCTTGAGCTCGGGAATTCACCCCTCCACTTT.

The V call is TRBV7-3, the J call TRBJ2-5; D is possibly TRBD1 (5 bases). Trimming removed 5 bases from V and 5 bases from J, with 12 bases in between. This CDR3 has 13 residues. Germline CDR1 reads SGHTA; CDR2 reads FQGTGA. In nucleotides, the CDR3 is TGTGCCAGCAGCCCCGAGGCAGGGGAGACCCAGTACTTC. It translates to CASSPEAGETQYF. The full variable domain, with the rest looked up from reference TRBV7-3 and TRBJ2-5, is GAGVSQTPSNKVTEKGKYVELRCDPISGHTALYWYRQSLGQGPEFLIYFQGTGAADDSGLPNDRFFAVRPEGSVSTLKIQRTERGDSAVYLCASSPEAGETQYFGPGTRLLVL.

This clonotype was recorded once. V and J are TRBV6-5 and TRBJ1-1, with D perhaps matching TRBD1 (5 bases). The length of the CDR3 is 14 residues. V was trimmed by 7 bases and J by 1 base, leaving 13 bases between them. Germline CDR1 MNHEY, CDR2 SVGAGI. The CDR3 protein is CASTMGRRNTEAFF. In nucleotides, the CDR3 is TGTGCCAGCACTATGGGACGGCGGAACACTGAAGCTTTCTTT.

The chain recombines TRBV19 with TRBJ2-7; TRBD1 agrees at 8 bases. CDR3 length: 15 amino acids. Germline CDR1 reads LNHDA; CDR2 reads SQIVND (reference sequence). V trimming: 6 bases; J trimming: 1 base; junction bases outside the gene matches: 8. CDR3: CASRPLGQGSYEQYF. The CDR3 DNA reads as TGTGCCAGTAGACCACTCGGACAGGGATCCTACGAGCAGTACTTC.

V usage is TRBV7-6 and J usage is TRBJ1-5; a weak D match, TRBD1 (6 bases). The CDR3 loop spans 16 amino acids. Germline V CDR1 and CDR2: SGHVS, FNYEAQ. V lost 3 bases and J 6 bases, leaving 18 bases between the germline ends. The CDR3 spells CASSLGAGKAGQPQHF. CDR3 nucleotide sequence: TGTGCCAGCAGCTTGGGGGCGGGGAAGGCAGGTCAGCCCCAGCATTTT.

The chain has TRBV7-3 and TRBJ2-7, with a tentative D call TRBD2 (5 bases). Judging by the DNA end, TRBJ2-1 fits better; the J call may be wrong. Germline loops: CDR1 SGHTA, CDR2 FQGTGA. The CDR3 spans 12 residues. The CDR3 sequence is CASSTGLDEQFF. Here the CDR3 DNA reads TGTGCCAGCAGTACCGGACTCGATGAGCAGTTCTTC.

This clonotype has only one observation. The chain uses TRBV25-1 and TRBJ1-5, with D possibly being TRBD1 (6 bases). V was clipped by 5 bases and J by 9 bases, with 26 bases between them. The V gene's germline CDR1 is MGHDK and CDR2 SYGVNS. The CDR3 is 17 residues long. DNA for the CDR3: TGTGCCAGCAGTCCAGCCATCTGGGACACCCGGGATCCGCCCCAGCATTTT. Encoded protein: CASSPAIWDTRDPPQHF.

V gene TRBV9 combines with J gene TRBJ2-4; D is uncertain. The germline V gene has CDR1 SGDLS and CDR2 YYNGEE. V lost 1 base and J lost 4, with 12 bases in between. The CDR3 has 15 residues. For the CDR3, the DNA is TGTGCCAGCAGCGTATTTGGCGGTGAAAAAAACATTCAGTACTTC. This encodes CASSVFGGEKNIQYF.

The chain couples TRBV10-2 to TRBJ2-1, with TRBD2 matching over 7 bases. This CDR3 has 15 residues. CDR1 is WSHSY and CDR2 is SAAADI in the germline V gene. Unmatched junction bases numbered 3, after V lost 3 bases and J lost 1 base. This CDR3 reads CASSDRGGSYNEQFF. CDR3 DNA: TGCGCCAGCAGTGACCGCGGGGGATCCTACAATGAGCAGTTCTTC.

This clonotype was counted ten times or more. The rearrangement joins TRBV20-1 to TRBJ2-1; a possible D gene is TRBD2 (6 bases). V shed 5 bases and J shed 2 bases, with 16 bases lying between them. The V gene's germline CDR1 is DFQATT and CDR2 SNEGSKA (reference sequence). CDR3 length: 15 amino acids. CDR3 loop: CSALAPSATYNEQFF. In nucleotides, the CDR3 is TGCAGTGCTCTTGCCCCTAGCGCTACCTACAATGAGCAGTTCTTC.

The table lists this clonotype with a count of one. CDR3 loop: CASSFQGLADYEQYF. In nucleotides, the CDR3 is TGTGCCAGCAGCTTCCAGGGACTAGCGGACTACGAGCAGTACTTC. The chain recombines TRBV7-2 with TRBJ2-7; the match to TRBD2 covers 11 bases. In germline, CDR1 is SGHTA, CDR2 FQGNSA. This CDR3 spans 15 amino acids. Trimming at V came to 3 bases and at J to 3 bases, leaving 4 bases not matched to a gene.